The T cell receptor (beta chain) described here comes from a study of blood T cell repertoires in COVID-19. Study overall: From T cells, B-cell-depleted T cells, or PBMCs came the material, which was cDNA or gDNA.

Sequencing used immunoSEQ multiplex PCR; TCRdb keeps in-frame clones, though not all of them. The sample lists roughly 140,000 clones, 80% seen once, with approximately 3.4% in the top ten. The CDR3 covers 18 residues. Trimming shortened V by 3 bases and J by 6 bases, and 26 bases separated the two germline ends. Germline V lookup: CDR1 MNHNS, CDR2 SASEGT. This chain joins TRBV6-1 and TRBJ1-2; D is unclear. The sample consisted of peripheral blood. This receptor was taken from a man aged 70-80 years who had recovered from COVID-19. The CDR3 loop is CASSDPNEPGRRRDGYTF. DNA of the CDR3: TGTGCCAGCAGTGACCCCAATGAGCCTGGACGGCGGCGGGATGGCTACACCTTC.